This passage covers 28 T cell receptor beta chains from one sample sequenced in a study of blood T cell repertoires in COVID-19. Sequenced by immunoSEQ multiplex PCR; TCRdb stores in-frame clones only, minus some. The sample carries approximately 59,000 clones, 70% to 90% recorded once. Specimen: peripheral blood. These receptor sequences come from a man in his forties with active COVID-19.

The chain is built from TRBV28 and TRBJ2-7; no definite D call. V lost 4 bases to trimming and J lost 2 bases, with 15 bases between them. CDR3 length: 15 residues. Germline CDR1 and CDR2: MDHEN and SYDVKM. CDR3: CASSSPSIRAYEQYF. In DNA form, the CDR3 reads TGTGCCAGCAGTTCGCCATCCATCCGGGCCTACGAGCAGTACTTC.

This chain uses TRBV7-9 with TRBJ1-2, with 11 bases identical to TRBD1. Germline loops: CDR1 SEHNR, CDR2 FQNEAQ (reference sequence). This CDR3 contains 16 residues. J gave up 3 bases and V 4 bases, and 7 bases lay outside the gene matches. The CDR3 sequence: CASSWGQGVEDYGYTF. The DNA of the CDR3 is TGTGCCAGCAGCTGGGGACAGGGGGTGGAGGACTATGGCTACACCTTC.

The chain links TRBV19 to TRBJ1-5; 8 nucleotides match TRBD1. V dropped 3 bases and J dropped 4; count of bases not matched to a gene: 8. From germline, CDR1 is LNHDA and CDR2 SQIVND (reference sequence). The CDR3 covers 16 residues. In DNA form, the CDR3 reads TGTGCCAGTAGTATTGAGCGCCAGGGGGCGAATCAGCCCCAGCATTTT. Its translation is CASSIERQGANQPQHF.

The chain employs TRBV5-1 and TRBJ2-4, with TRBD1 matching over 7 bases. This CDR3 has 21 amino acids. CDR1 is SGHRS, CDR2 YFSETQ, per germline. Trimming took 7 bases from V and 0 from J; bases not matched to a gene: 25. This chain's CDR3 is CASSMKQGSLLPNLAKNIQYF. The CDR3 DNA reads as TGCGCCAGCTCTATGAAACAGGGGTCTCTCCTTCCAAATCTAGCCAAAAACATTCAGTACTTC.

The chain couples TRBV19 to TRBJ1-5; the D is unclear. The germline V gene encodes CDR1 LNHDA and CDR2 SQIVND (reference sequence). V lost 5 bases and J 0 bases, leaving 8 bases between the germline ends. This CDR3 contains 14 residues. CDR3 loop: CASSSGNSNQPQHF. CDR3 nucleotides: TGTGCCAGTAGTTCCGGGAATAGCAATCAGCCCCAGCATTTT.

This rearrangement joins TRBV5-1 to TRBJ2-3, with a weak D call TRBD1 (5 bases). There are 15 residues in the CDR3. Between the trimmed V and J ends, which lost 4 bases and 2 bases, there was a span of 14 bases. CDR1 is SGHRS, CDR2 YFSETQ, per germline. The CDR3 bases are TGCGCCAGCAGCCCCCACAGGCTCAACACAGATACGCAGTATTTT. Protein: CASSPHRLNTDTQYF. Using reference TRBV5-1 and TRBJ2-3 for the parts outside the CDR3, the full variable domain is KAGVTQTPRYLIKTRGQQVTLSCSPISGHRSVSWYQQTPGQGLQFLFEYFSETQRNKGNFPGRFSGRQFSNSRSEMNVSTLELGDSALYLCASSPHRLNTDTQYFGPGTRLTVL.

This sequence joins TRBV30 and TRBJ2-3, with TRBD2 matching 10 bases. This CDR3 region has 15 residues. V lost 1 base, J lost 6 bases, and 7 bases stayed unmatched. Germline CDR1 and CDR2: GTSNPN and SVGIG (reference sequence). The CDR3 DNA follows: TGTGCCTGGAGTGCCACGCTAGCGGGAGCTGATACGCAGTATTTT. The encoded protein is CAWSATLAGADTQYF.

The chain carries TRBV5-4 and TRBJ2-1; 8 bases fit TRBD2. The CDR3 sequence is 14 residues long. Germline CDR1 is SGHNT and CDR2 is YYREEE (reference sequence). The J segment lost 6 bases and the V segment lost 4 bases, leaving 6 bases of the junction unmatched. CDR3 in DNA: TGTGCCAGCAGCAACTCGGGAGGGCGCAATGAGCAGTTCTTC. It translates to CASSNSGGRNEQFF.

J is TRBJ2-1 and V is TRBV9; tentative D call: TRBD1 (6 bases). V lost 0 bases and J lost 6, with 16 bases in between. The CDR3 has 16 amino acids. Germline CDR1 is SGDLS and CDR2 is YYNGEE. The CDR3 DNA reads TGTGCCAGCAGCGTAGAGGGCAGGGGTGGAGGCAATGAGCAGTTCTTC. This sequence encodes CASSVEGRGGGNEQFF.

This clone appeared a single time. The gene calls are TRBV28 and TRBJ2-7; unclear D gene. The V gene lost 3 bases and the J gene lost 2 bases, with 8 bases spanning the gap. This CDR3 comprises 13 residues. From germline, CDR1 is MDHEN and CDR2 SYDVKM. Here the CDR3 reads CASSLREPYEQYF. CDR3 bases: TGTGCCAGCAGTTTGAGAGAACCCTACGAGCAGTACTTC.

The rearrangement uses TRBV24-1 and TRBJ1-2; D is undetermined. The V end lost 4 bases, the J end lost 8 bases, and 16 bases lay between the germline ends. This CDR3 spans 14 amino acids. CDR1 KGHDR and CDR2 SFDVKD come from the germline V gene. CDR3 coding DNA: TGTGCCACCAGTGACCCGACTGGCCCGTGGGGCTACACCTTC. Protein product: CATSDPTGPWGYTF.

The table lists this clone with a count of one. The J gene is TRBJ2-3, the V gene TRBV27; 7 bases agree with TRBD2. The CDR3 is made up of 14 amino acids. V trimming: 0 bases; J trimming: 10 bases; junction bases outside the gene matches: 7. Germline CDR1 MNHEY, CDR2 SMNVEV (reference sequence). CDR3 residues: CASSLSATSAPQYF. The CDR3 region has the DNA TGTGCCAGCAGTTTATCCGCTACTAGCGCCCCGCAGTATTTT.

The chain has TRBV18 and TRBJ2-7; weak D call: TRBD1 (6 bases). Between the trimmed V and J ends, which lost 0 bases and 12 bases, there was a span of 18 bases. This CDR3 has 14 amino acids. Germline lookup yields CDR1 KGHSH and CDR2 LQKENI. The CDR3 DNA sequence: TGTGCCAGCTCACCACCGGGGGCACAGATAGGGCCGTACTTC. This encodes CASSPPGAQIGPYF.

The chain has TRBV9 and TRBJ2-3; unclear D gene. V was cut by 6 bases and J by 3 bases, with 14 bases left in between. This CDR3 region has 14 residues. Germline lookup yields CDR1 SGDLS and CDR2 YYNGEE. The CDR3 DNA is TGTGCCAGCAACCCGAGCGATTCGACAGATACGCAGTATTTT. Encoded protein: CASNPSDSTDTQYF.

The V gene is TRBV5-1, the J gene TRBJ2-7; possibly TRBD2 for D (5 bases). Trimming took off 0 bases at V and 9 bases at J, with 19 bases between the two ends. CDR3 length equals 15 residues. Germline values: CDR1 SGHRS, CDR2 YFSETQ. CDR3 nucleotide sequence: TGCGCCAGCAGCTTGGAGGCGGGTACCGGAGGTGGGCAGTACTTC. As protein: CASSLEAGTGGGQYF.

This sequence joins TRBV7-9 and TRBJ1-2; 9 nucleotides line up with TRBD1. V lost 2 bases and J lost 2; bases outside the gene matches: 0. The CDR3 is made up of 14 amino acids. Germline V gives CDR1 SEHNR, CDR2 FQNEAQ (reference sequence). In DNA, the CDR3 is TGTGCCAGCAGCTTAACAGGGGGCAACTATGGCTACACCTTC. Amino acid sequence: CASSLTGGNYGYTF.

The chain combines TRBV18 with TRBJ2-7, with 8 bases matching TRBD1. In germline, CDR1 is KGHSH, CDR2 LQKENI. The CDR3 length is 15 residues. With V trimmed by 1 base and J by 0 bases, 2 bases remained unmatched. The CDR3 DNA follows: TGTGCCAGCTCACCACGGACAGGGAGCTCCTACGAGCAGTACTTC. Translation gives CASSPRTGSSYEQYF.

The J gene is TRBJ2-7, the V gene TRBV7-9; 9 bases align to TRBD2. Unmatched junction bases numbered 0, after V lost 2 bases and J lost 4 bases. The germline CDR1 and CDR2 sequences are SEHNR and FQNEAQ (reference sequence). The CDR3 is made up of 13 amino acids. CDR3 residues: CASSLSGGYEQYF. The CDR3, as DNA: TGTGCCAGCAGCTTAAGCGGGGGGTACGAGCAGTACTTC.

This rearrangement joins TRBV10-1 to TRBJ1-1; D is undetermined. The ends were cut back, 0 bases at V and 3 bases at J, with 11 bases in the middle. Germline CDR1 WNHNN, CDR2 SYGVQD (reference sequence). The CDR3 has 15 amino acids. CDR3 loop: CASSESIYMDTEAFF. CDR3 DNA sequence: TGCGCCAGCAGTGAGTCGATTTACATGGACACTGAAGCTTTCTTT.

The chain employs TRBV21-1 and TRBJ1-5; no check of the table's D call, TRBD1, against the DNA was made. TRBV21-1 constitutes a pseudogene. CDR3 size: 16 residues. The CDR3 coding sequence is TGTGCCAGCAGCCCCCGGACACGAAATAGCAATCAGCCCCAGCATTTT. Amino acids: CASSPRTRNSNQPQHF.

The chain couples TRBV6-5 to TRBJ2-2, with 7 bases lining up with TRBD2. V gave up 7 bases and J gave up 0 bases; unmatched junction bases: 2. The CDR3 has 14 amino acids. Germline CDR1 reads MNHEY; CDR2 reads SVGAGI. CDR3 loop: CASTLASNTGELFF. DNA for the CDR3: TGTGCCAGCACACTAGCGTCGAACACCGGGGAGCTGTTTTTT.

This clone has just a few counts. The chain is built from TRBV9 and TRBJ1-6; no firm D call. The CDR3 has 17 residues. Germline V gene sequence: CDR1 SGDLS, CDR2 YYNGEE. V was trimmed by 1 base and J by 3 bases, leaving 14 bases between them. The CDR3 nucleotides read TGTGCCAGCAGCGTAAGCCCCGATGGACTCTATAATTCACCCCTCCACTTT. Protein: CASSVSPDGLYNSPLHF.

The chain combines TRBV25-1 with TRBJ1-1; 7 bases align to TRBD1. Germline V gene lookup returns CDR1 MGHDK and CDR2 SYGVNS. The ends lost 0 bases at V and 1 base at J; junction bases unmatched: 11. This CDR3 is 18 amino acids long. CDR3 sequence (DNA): TGTGCCAGCAGTGAATATTTCTCCCCAGCAGGGGGGAACACTGAAGCTTTCTTT. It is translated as CASSEYFSPAGGNTEAFF.

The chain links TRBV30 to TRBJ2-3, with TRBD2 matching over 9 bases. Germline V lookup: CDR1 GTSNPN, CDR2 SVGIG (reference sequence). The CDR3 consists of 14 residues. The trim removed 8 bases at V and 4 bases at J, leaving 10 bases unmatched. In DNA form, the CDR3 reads TGTGCCGCCAAGCTAGCGGGAAACGCAGATACGCAGTATTTT. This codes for CAAKLAGNADTQYF. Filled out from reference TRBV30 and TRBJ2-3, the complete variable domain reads SQTIHQWPATLVQPVGSPLSLECTVEGTSNPNLYWYRQAAGRGLQLLFYSVGIGQISSEVPQNLSASRPQDRQFILSSKKLLLSDSGFYLCAAKLAGNADTQYFGPGTRLTVL.

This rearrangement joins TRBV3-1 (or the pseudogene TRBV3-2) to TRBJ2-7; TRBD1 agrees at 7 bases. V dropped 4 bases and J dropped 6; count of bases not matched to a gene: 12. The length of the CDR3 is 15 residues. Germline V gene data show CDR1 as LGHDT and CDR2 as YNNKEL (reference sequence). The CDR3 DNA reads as TGTGCCAGCAGCCGCGGTAACAGGGGTCCTCGCGAGCAGTACTTC. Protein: CASSRGNRGPREQYF.

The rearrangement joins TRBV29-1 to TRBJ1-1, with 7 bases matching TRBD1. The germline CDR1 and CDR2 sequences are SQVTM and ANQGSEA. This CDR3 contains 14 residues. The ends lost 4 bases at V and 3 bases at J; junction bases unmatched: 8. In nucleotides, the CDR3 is TGCAGCGTTGCCAATAGGGACAGTCACACTGAAGCTTTCTTT. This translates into CSVANRDSHTEAFF.

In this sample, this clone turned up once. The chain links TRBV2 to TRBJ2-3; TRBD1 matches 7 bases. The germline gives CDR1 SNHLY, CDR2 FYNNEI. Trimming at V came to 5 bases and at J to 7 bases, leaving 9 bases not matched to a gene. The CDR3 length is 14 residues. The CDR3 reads CASSIRDRGNTQYF. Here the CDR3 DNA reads TGTGCCAGCAGTATTCGGGACAGAGGAAATACGCAGTATTTT.

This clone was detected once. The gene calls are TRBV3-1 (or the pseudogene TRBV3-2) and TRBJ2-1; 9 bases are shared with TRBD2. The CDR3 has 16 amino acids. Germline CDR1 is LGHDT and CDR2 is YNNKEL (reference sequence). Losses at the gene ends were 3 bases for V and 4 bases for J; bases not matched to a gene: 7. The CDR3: CASSQRGLALYNEQFF. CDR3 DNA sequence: TGTGCCAGCAGCCAGAGGGGACTAGCCCTATACAATGAGCAGTTCTTC.